These 5 T cell receptor beta chains came from one sample sequenced in a study of T cell responses to AZD1222 COVID-19 vaccine. Some clones are missing from TCRdb's copy, which holds only in-frame ones; the method was immunoSEQ multiplex PCR. The sample records 250,000 to 300,000 clones, 94% being singletons. The sequenced sample was peripheral blood, obtained 28 days after the second AZD1222 dose. These receptors were collected from an adult who received the AZD1222 COVID-19 vaccine.

This sequence joins TRBV2 and TRBJ2-7, with 8 bases matching TRBD1. This CDR3 spans 14 amino acids. Per germline, CDR1 SNHLY and CDR2 FYNNEI. V lost 6 bases and J lost 4; bases outside the gene matches: 8. CDR3 nucleotide sequence: TGTGCCAGCAGAAAACAGGGGGGCTATTACGAGCAGTACTTC. This codes for CASRKQGGYYEQYF.

The chain is built from TRBV4-3 and TRBJ1-4; 7 bases match TRBD1. CDR1 is LGHNA, CDR2 YSLEER, per germline. J gave up 7 bases and V 1 base, and 6 bases lay outside the gene matches. The CDR3 is made up of 15 amino acids. DNA for the CDR3: TGCGCCAGCAGCCAAGGTACAGGGGCCGGTGAAAAACTGTTTTTT. Protein product: CASSQGTGAGEKLFF.

The chain couples TRBV5-4 to TRBJ2-7; the match to TRBD2 covers 11 bases. The CDR3 runs to 14 residues. With V trimmed by 5 bases and J by 9 bases, 10 bases remained unmatched. Germline lookup yields CDR1 SGHNT and CDR2 YYREEE (reference sequence). The CDR3 sequence: CASRTSGKPEGQYF. DNA of the CDR3: TGTGCCAGCAGGACTAGCGGGAAGCCGGAGGGGCAGTACTTC.

The chain links TRBV20-1 to TRBJ2-1; TRBD2 is a possible D gene (5 bases). CDR3 length: 11 amino acids. The germline CDR1 and CDR2 sequences are DFQATT and SNEGSKA (reference sequence). Between the trimmed V and J ends, which lost 6 bases and 10 bases, there was a span of 13 bases. The CDR3 spells CSAVEGVEQFF. The CDR3 nucleotides are TGCAGTGCGGTTGAGGGTGTCGAGCAGTTCTTC.

The gene calls are TRBV6-5 and TRBJ1-1, with 9 bases fitting TRBD1. The CDR3 totals 15 residues. Germline trimming cut 4 bases from V and 4 bases from J; bases unmatched to any gene: 7. Germline lookup yields CDR1 MNHEY and CDR2 SVGAGI. The CDR3: CASSLSRTGVTEAFF. CDR3 in DNA: TGTGCCAGCAGTTTATCCCGGACAGGGGTCACTGAAGCTTTCTTT.